Sequencing of this TCR beta chain was carried out in a study of tumour-infiltrating T cells in Burkitt lymphoma. Looking at the study overall: Productive clonality predicted overall and progression-free survival.

This clone showed up just a few times. This table comes from immunoSEQ multiplex PCR, and its TCRdb copy is limited to in-frame clones, with some not included. The table shows approximately 4,000 clones, with approximately 16% occurring only once. With 4 bases clipped from V and 3 bases from J, the junction kept 10 bases outside the gene matches. CDR3 size: 16 residues. The germline V gene encodes CDR1 LGHNA and CDR2 YSLEER. The material sequenced was tumor tissue. The rearrangement links TRBV4-3 to TRBJ1-2; 8 nucleotides line up with TRBD1. The source of this sequence is a human donor with diffuse large B-cell lymphoma. Some clones in this sample may be carry-over from other donors' samples. The CDR3 sequence is CASSPTRTGRDYGYTF. The CDR3 DNA reads TGCGCCAGCAGCCCTACTCGGACAGGGAGGGACTATGGCTACACCTTC.